These 17 T cell receptor beta chains share one sample of origin, sequenced in a study of cytomegalovirus exposure and HLA in healthy donors. The PCR ran on 60 Vbeta and 13 Jbeta primers. Only in-frame clones appear in the TCRdb table, and some are missing; sequencing was by immunoSEQ multiplex PCR. The sample contains fewer than 150,000 clones, around 78% of which appear only once. Sequenced material: PBMCs. These receptors were taken from a male donor in good health and CMV-seronegative.

The rearrangement uses TRBV5-5 and TRBJ2-2; tentatively, D is TRBD1 (5 bases). Germline-derived CDR1 and CDR2 are SGHKS and YYEKEE (reference sequence). This CDR3 region has 16 residues. The V end was cut by 4 bases, the J end by 3 bases, with 16 bases between. The CDR3 nucleotides read TGTGCCAGCAGCATTGGATGGGGCAGGGACACCGGGGAGCTGTTTTTT. Protein: CASSIGWGRDTGELFF.

The CDR3 protein is CASSLTGGGAWETQYF. The DNA for the CDR3 is TGTGCCAGCAGCTTAACGGGCGGGGGGGCGTGGGAGACCCAGTACTTC. J is TRBJ2-5 and V is TRBV7-3; TRBD2 matches at 9 bases. Trimming removed 0 bases from V and 5 bases from J; junction bases left unmatched: 7. Germline V gives CDR1 SGHTA, CDR2 FQGTGA. There are 16 residues in the CDR3. Supplemented by reference TRBV7-3 and TRBJ2-5, the full variable domain reads GAGVSQTPSNKVTEKGKYVELRCDPISGHTALYWYRQSLGQGPEFLIYFQGTGAADDSGLPNDRFFAVRPEGSVSTLKIQRTERGDSAVYLCASSLTGGGAWETQYFGPGTRLLVL.

The chain combines TRBV6-5 with TRBJ2-6; D might be TRBD2 (5 bases). Germline lookup yields CDR1 MNHEY and CDR2 SVGAGI. V was pared by 0 bases and J by 0 bases, with 6 bases between. This CDR3 is 16 amino acids long. Here the CDR3 DNA reads TGTGCCAGCAGTTACTCCGGGATCTCTGGGGCCAACGTCCTGACTTTC. Protein sequence: CASSYSGISGANVLTF.

This clone was detected only a few times. This sequence joins TRBV27 and TRBJ2-3; TRBD1 is a possible D gene (6 bases). Germline V gene lookup returns CDR1 MNHEY and CDR2 SMNVEV (reference sequence). This CDR3 contains 16 residues. The ends were cut back, 5 bases at V and 0 bases at J, with 15 bases in the middle. In DNA, the CDR3 is TGTGCCAGCAGTATTACCGGGACAAGTAGCACAGATACGCAGTATTTT. Translating it yields CASSITGTSSTDTQYF.

This chain links TRBV15 with TRBJ1-1; the D gene is possibly TRBD1 (6 bases). The CDR3 length is 16 residues. CDR1 LNHNV and CDR2 YYDKDF come from the germline V gene (reference sequence). V was cut by 2 bases and J by 6 bases, with 19 bases left in between. CDR3 loop: CATSRLSQGRGAEAFF. The CDR3 nucleotides are TGTGCCACCAGCAGATTATCCCAGGGGAGAGGCGCTGAAGCTTTCTTT. Full variable domain (remainder filled in from reference TRBV15 and TRBJ1-1): DAMVIQNPRYQVTQFGKPVTLSCSQTLNHNVMYWYQQKSSQAPKLLFHYYDKDFNNEADTPDNFQSRRPNTSFCFLDIRSPGLGDTAMYLCATSRLSQGRGAEAFFGQGTRLTVV.

The rearrangement joins TRBV7-9 to TRBJ2-7, with D perhaps matching TRBD1 (5 bases). The V end was cut by 5 bases, the J end by 5 bases, with 13 bases between. This CDR3 comprises 13 residues. Germline CDR1 is SEHNR and CDR2 is FQNEAQ (reference sequence). The CDR3 DNA reads as TGTGCCAGCAGCCCGACTTTCAGGGACGAGCAGTACTTC. Protein: CASSPTFRDEQYF.

The chain couples TRBV6-5 to TRBJ1-5; tentatively, D is TRBD1 (5 bases). V was clipped by 6 bases and J by 6 bases, with 18 bases between them. The CDR3 contains 15 residues. From germline, CDR1 is MNHEY and CDR2 SVGAGI. DNA for the CDR3: TGTGCCAGCAGCCCCTCGAGTGGGGCTGGTCAGCCCCAGCATTTT. Translation gives CASSPSSGAGQPQHF.

The chain joins TRBV18 to TRBJ1-1; D unclear. Per germline, CDR1 KGHSH and CDR2 LQKENI. CDR3 length: 15 residues. Deletions cut 3 bases from V and 0 bases from J, with 11 bases between. The CDR3 reads CASSPGRNVNTEAFF. The CDR3 DNA reads TGTGCCAGCTCACCCGGGAGAAACGTGAACACTGAAGCTTTCTTT.

The gene calls are TRBV13 and TRBJ1-1; the D gene is possibly TRBD1 (5 bases). Germline CDR1 is PRHDT and CDR2 is FYEKMQ (reference sequence). This CDR3 spans 15 amino acids. Trimming shortened V by 1 base and J by 3 bases, and 12 bases separated the two germline ends. CDR3 DNA: TGTGCCAGCAGCTTAGACAAGGGGCTGGACACTGAAGCTTTCTTT. Its translation is CASSLDKGLDTEAFF.

This chain uses TRBV21-1 with TRBJ2-7; the D call in the table, TRBD2, was not verified against the DNA. TRBV21-1 is annotated as a pseudogene. The CDR3 has 14 amino acids. The CDR3, as DNA: TGTGCCAGCAGCAGTCCGGGAGGGCCCTACGAGCAGTACTTC. This sequence encodes CASSSPGGPYEQYF.

V gene TRBV6-5 combines with J gene TRBJ1-3; the D gene is possibly TRBD1 (6 bases). The CDR3 is 16 amino acids. Trimming pared 2 bases from V and 0 bases from J, leaving 11 bases between. Germline V lookup: CDR1 MNHEY, CDR2 SVGAGI. The CDR3 DNA reads TGTGCCAGCAGTTACGGGGGCCTCGCCTCTGGAAACACCATATATTTT. This encodes CASSYGGLASGNTIYF.

The genes are TRBV6-5 and TRBJ2-7; TRBD1 is a possible D gene (6 bases). From germline, CDR1 is MNHEY and CDR2 SVGAGI. The germline V and J ends were trimmed by 7 bases and 6 bases, with 10 bases remaining between them. This CDR3 is 11 amino acids long. The CDR3 region has the DNA TGTGCCAGCATACAGGGTTCCGAGCAGTACTTC. Translated, it gives CASIQGSEQYF.

This chain connects TRBV6-6 to TRBJ2-5; 10 positions agree with TRBD2. Trimming at V came to 5 bases and at J to 4 bases, leaving 10 bases not matched to a gene. CDR1 and CDR2 (germline): MNHNY, SVGAGI (reference sequence). The CDR3 is 16 amino acids. CDR3 loop: CASSLNPAGGVETQYF. CDR3 nucleotides: TGTGCCAGCAGTCTAAATCCAGCGGGAGGGGTAGAGACCCAGTACTTC.

The chain joins TRBV27 to TRBJ2-5; 8 nucleotides line up with TRBD2. Trimming took 7 bases from V and 11 from J; bases not matched to a gene: 12. The CDR3 length is 13 residues. In germline, CDR1 is MNHEY, CDR2 SMNVEV (reference sequence). The CDR3 loop is CASTGGGRGEQYF. The CDR3 DNA reads TGTGCCAGCACCGGGGGGGGTCGAGGAGAGCAGTACTTC.

The chain joins TRBV19 to TRBJ1-5; no definite D call. Germline V gives CDR1 LNHDA, CDR2 SQIVND (reference sequence). CDR3 length: 15 amino acids. Trimming left V 1 base short and J 1 base short, with 8 bases between. CDR3 sequence reads: CASSIGGRSNQPQHF. The DNA of the CDR3 is TGTGCCAGTAGTATAGGTGGCAGAAGCAATCAGCCCCAGCATTTT.

The chain employs TRBV29-1 and TRBJ1-6, with D tentatively TRBD1 (5 bases). The CDR3 is made up of 13 amino acids. V lost 8 bases and J lost 8, with 16 bases in between. Per the germline V gene, CDR1 is SQVTM and CDR2 is ANQGSEA. The CDR3 DNA is TGCAGCACCCGACAGAGTTTTGATTCACCCCTCCACTTT. The encoded protein is CSTRQSFDSPLHF.

This clone was detected a few times. This chain uses TRBV7-2 with TRBJ1-6, with D maybe TRBD1 (5 bases). This CDR3 comprises 13 residues. V lost 5 bases to trimming and J lost 4 bases, with 6 bases between them. Germline V CDR1 and CDR2: SGHTA, FQGNSA. The CDR3 DNA reads as TGTGCCAGCAGCCCAGGGTATAATTCACCCCTCCACTTT. It codes for CASSPGYNSPLHF.